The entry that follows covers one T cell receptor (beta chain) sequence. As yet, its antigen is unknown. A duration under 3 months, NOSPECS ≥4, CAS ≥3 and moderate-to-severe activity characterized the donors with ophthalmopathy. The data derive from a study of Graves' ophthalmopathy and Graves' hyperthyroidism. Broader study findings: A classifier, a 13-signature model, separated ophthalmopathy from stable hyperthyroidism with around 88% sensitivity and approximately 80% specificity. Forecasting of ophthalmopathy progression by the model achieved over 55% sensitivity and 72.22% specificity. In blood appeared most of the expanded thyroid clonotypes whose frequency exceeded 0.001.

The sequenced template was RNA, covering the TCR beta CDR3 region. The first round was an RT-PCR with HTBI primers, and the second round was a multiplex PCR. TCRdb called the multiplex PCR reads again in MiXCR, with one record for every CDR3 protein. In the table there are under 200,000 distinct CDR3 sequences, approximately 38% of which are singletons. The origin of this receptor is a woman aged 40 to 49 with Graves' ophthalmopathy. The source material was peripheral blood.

Written as DNA, the CDR3 is TGCAGTGCCATCGATGGGAAAGCTTTCTTT. Translated, it gives CSAIDGKAFF. This sequence joins TRBV20-1 and TRBJ1-1; D gene uncertain. Germline V gives CDR1 DFQATT, CDR2 SNEGSKA (reference sequence). V was clipped by 6 bases and J by 9 bases, with 11 bases between them. The CDR3 is made up of 10 amino acids.